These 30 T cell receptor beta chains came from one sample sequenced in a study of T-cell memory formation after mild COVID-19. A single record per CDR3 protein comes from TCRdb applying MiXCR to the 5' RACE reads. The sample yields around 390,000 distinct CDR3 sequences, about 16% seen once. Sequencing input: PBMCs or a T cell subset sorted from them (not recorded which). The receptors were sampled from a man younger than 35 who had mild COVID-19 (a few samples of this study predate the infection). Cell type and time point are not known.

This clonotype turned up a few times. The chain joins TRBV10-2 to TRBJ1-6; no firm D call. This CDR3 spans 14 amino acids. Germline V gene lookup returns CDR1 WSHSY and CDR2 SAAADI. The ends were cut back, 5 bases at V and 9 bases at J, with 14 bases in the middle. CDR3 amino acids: CASSRMMEGSPLHF. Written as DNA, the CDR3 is TGCGCCAGCAGTCGGATGATGGAGGGTTCACCCCTCCACTTT.

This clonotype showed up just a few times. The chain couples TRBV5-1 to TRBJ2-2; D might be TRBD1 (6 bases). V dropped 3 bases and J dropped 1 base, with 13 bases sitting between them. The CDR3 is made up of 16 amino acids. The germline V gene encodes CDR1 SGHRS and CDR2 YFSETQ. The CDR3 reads CASSSRPTGNTGELFF. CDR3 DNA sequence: TGCGCCAGCAGCTCCCGCCCGACAGGGAACACCGGGGAGCTGTTTTTT.

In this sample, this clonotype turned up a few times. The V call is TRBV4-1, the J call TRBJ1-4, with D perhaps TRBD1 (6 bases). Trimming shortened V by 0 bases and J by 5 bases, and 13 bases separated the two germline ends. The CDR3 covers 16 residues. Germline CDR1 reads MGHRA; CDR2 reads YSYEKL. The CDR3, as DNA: TGCGCCAGCAGCCAAGAACCGGGACACTCAAATGAAAAACTGTTTTTT. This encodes CASSQEPGHSNEKLFF.

CDR3 sequence: CSARFGQETQYF. As DNA, the CDR3 is TGCAGTGCTAGATTTGGCCAAGAGACCCAGTACTTC. J is TRBJ2-5 and V is TRBV20-1; D is unresolved. The germline V gene has CDR1 DFQATT and CDR2 SNEGSKA (reference sequence). Trimming left V 2 bases short and J 1 base short, with 5 bases between. This CDR3 is 12 amino acids long.

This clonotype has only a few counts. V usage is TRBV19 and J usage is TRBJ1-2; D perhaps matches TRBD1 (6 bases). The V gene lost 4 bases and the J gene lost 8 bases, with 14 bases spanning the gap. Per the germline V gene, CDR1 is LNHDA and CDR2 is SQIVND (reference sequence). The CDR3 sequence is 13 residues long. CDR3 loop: CASSTRAGEGYTF. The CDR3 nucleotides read TGTGCCAGTAGTACAAGAGCAGGGGAAGGCTACACCTTC.

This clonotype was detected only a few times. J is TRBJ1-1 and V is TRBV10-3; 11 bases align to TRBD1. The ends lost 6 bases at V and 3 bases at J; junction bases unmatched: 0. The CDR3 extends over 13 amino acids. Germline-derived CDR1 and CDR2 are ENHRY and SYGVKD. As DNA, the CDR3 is TGTGCCATCAGGGGACAGGGGGACACTGAAGCTTTCTTT. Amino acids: CAIRGQGDTEAFF.

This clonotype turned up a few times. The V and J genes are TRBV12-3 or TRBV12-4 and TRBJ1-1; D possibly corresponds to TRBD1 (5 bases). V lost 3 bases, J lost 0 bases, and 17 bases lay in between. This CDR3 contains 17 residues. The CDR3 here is CASSLGQLLIMNTEAFF. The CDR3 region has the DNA TGTGCCAGCAGTTTGGGGCAGCTACTAATCATGAACACTGAAGCTTTCTTT.

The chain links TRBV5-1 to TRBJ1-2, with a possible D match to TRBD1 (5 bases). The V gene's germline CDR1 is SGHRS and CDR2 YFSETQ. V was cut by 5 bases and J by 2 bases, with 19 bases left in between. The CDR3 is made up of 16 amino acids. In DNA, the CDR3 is TGCGCCAGCAGTCCCGGGTCGGGGCCGTCCAACTATGGCTACACCTTC. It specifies CASSPGSGPSNYGYTF.

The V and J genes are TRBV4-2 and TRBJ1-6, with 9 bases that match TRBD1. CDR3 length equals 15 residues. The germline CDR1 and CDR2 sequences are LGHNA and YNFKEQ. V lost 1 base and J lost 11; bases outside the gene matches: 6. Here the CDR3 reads CASSQGPGQGTPLHF. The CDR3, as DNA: TGTGCCAGCAGCCAAGGCCCGGGACAGGGTACACCCCTCCACTTT.

CDR3 sequence (DNA): TGCGCCAGCAGCCAAGTTTACGCAGGGACAGTGAACACCGGGGAGCTGTTTTTT. Translated: CASSQVYAGTVNTGELFF. The genes are TRBV4-1 and TRBJ2-2; 7 bases are shared with TRBD1. Per germline, CDR1 MGHRA and CDR2 YSYEKL. Trimming at V came to 1 base and at J to 1 base, leaving 9 bases not matched to a gene. The CDR3 is made up of 18 amino acids.

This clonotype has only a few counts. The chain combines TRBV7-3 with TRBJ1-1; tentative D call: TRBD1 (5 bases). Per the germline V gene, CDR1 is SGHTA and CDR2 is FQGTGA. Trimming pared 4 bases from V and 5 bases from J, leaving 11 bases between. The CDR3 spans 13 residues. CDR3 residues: CASSSAGGTEAFF. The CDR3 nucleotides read TGTGCCAGCAGCTCGGCCGGGGGGACTGAAGCTTTCTTT.

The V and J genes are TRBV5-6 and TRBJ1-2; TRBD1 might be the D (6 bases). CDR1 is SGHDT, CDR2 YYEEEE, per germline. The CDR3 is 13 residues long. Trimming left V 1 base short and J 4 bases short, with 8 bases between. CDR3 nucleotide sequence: TGTGCCAGCAGCTTGCAGGGGACCTATGGCTACACCTTC. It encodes CASSLQGTYGYTF.

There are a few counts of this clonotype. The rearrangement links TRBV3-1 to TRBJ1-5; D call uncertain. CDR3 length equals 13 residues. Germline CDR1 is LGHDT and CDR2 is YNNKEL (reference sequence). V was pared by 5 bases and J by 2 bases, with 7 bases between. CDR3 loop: CASSGAGNQPQHF. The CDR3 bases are TGTGCCAGCAGCGGCGCGGGCAATCAGCCCCAGCATTTT.

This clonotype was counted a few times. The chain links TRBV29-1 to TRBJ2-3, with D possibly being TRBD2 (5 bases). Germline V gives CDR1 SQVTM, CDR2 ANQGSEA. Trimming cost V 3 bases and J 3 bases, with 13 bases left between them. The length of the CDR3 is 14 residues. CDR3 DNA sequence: TGCAGCGTTGACGGGGTCGGAATAACAGATACGCAGTATTTT. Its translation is CSVDGVGITDTQYF.

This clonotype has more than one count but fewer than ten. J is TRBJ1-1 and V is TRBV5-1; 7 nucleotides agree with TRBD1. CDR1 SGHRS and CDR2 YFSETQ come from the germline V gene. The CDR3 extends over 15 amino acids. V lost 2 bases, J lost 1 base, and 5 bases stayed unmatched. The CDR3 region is CASSLDRARNTEAFF. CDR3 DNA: TGCGCCAGCAGCTTAGACAGGGCTAGGAACACTGAAGCTTTCTTT.

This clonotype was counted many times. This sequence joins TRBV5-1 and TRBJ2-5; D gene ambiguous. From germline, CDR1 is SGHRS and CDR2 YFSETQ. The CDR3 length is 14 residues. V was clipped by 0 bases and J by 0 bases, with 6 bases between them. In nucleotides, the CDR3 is TGCGCCAGCAGCTTGGGAGTCGACCAAGAGACCCAGTACTTC. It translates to CASSLGVDQETQYF. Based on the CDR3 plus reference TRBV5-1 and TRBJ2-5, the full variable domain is KAGVTQTPRYLIKTRGQQVTLSCSPISGHRSVSWYQQTPGQGLQFLFEYFSETQRNKGNFPGRFSGRQFSNSRSEMNVSTLELGDSALYLCASSLGVDQETQYFGPGTRLLVL.

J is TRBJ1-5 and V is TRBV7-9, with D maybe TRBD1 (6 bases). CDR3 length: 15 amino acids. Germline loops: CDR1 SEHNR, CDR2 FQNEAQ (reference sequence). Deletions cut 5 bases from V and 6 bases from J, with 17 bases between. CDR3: CASSPSGGAGQPQHF. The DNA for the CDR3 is TGTGCCAGCAGCCCCTCGGGGGGCGCGGGTCAGCCCCAGCATTTT. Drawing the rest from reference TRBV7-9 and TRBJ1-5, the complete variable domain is DTGVSQNPRHKITKRGQNVTFRCDPISEHNRLYWYRQTLGQGPEFLTYFQNEAQLEKSRLLSDRFSAERPKGSFSTLEIQRTEQGDSAMYLCASSPSGGAGQPQHFGDGTRLSIL.

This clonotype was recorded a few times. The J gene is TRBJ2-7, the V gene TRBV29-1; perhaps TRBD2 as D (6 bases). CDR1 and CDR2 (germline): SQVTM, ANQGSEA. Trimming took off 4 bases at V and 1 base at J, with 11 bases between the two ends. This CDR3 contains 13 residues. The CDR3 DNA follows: TGCAGCGTTGTATCGGGGGTTTCCTACGAGCAGTACTTC. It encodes CSVVSGVSYEQYF.

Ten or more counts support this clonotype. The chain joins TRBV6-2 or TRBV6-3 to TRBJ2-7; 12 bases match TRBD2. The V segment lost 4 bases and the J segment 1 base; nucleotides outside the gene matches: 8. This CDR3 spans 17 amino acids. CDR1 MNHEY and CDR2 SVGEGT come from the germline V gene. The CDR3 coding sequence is TGTGCCAGCAGTTCCCTCACTAGCGGGGGGATTTCCTACGAGCAGTACTTC. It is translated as CASSSLTSGGISYEQYF.

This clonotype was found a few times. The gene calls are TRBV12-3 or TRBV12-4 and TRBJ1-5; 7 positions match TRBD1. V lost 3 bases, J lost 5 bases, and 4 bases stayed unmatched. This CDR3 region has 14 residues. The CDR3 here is CASSLAGQDQPQHF. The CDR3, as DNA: TGTGCCAGCAGTTTGGCCGGACAGGATCAGCCCCAGCATTTT.

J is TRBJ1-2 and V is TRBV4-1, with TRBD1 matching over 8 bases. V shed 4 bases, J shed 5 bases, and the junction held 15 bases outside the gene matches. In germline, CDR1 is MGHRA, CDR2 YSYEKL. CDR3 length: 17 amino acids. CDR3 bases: TGCGCCAGCAGCCTCAGACCTCCGGGACAGGATCTTTATGGCTACACCTTC. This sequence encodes CASSLRPPGQDLYGYTF.

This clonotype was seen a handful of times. CDR3: CASSSTRAGASTDTQYF. The CDR3 DNA is TGTGCCAGCAGCTCGACACGAGCGGGGGCCTCCACAGATACGCAGTATTTT. The chain is built from TRBV7-9 and TRBJ2-3; 8 positions match TRBD2. This CDR3 spans 17 amino acids. V lost 4 bases, J lost 2 bases, and 11 bases stayed unmatched. Germline V gene data show CDR1 as SEHNR and CDR2 as FQNEAQ (reference sequence).

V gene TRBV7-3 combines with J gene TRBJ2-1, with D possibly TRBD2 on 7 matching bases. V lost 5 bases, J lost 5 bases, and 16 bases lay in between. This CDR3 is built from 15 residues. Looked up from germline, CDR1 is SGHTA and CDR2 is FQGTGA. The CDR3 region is CASSPWAGADNEQFF. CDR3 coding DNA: TGTGCCAGCAGCCCGTGGGCGGGGGCTGACAATGAGCAGTTCTTC.

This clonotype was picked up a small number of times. The CDR3 DNA is TGTGCCAGCAGCCCCCGGGGGTGGGACGAGGAGACCCAGTACTTC. It specifies CASSPRGWDEETQYF. This chain links TRBV11-2 with TRBJ2-5; possible D gene TRBD2, 6 bases. In germline, CDR1 is SGHAT, CDR2 FQNNGV. This CDR3 spans 15 amino acids. Trimming stripped 5 bases from V and 5 bases from J, with 18 bases between.

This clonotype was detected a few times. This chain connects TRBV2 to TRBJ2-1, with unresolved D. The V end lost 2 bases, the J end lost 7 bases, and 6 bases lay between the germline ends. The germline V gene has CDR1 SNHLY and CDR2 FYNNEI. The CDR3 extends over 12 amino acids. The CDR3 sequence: CASSEQLNEQFF. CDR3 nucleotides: TGTGCCAGCAGTGAACAGCTAAATGAGCAGTTCTTC.

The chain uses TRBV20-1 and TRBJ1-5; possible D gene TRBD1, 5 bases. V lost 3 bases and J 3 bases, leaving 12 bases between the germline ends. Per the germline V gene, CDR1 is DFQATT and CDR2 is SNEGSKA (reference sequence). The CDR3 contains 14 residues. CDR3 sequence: CSASSRALNQPQHF. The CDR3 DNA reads TGCAGTGCTAGCTCCAGGGCCCTCAATCAGCCCCAGCATTTT.

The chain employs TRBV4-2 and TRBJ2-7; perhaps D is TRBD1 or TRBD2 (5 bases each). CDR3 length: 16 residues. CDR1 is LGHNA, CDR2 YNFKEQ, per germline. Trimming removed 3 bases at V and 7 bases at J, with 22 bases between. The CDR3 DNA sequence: TGTGCCAGCAGCCAGGCCGGGGTACTCGAGCAGGGAGAGCAGTACTTC. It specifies CASSQAGVLEQGEQYF.

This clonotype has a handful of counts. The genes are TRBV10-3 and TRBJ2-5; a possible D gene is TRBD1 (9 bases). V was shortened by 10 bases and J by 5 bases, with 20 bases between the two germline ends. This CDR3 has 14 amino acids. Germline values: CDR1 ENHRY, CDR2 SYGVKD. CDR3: CATGGDRVSETQYF. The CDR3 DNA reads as TGTGCCACCGGGGGGGACAGGGTTTCCGAGACCCAGTACTTC.

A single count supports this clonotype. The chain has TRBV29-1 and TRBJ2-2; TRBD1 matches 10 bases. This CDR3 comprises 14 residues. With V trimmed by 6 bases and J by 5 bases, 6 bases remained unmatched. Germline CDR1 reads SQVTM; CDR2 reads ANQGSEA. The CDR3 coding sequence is TGCAGCGTAATCGGGACAGGGGTTACCGGGGAGCTGTTTTTT. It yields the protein CSVIGTGVTGELFF.

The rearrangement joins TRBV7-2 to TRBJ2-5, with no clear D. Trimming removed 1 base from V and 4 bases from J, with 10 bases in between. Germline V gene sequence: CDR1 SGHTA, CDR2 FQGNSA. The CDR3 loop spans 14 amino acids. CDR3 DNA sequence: TGTGCCAGCAGCTTAGAACCTAGGTCAGAGACCCAGTACTTC. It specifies CASSLEPRSETQYF.